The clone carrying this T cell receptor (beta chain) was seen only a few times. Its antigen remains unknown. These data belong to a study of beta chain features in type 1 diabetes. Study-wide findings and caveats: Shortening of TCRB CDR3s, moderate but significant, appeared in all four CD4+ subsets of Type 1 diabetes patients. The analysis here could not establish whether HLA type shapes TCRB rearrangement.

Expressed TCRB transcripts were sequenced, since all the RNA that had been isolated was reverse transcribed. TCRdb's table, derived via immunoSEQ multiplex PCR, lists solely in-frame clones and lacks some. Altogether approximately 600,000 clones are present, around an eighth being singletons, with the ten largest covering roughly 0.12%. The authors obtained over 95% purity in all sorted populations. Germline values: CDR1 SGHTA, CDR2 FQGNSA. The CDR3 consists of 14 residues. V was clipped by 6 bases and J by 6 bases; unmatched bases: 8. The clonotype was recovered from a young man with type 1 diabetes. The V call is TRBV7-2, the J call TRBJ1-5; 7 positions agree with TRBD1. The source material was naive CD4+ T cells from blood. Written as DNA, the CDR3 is TGTGCCAGCAGTCCCGACAGGGCGCCTCAGCCCCAGCATTTT. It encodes CASSPDRAPQPQHF.